This T cell receptor (beta chain) was retrieved from a study of OX40 agonist ivuxolimab in advanced cancers. Looking at the study overall: Ivuxolimab was a fully human IgG2 agonistic monoclonal antibody targeting the costimulatory receptor OX40 (CD134). Intravenous ivuxolimab was administered to patients every 2 weeks at six dose levels: 0.01, 0.1, 0.3, 1.5, 3 and 10 mg/kg. Of the roughly 52 patients in dose escalation, about 19 had hepatocellular carcinoma, about 15 had melanoma, 9 had renal cell carcinoma and 9 had head and neck cancer. The dose-escalation cohort was 82.7% male with a mean age of approximately 60 years, ranging from roughly 23 to 85. Prior anti-PD-1, anti-PD-L1 or anti-CTLA-4 therapy was permitted, and checkpoint inhibitors had been received by around 40% of dose-escalation patients. Partial responses were achieved by three dose-escalation patients, of whom one had hepatocellular carcinoma and two had cutaneous melanoma. The point of sequencing TCRbeta in the periphery was to test whether ivuxolimab changed TCR sequence diversity and drove clonal T-cell expansion. The monotherapy dose-escalation portion (N of about 50 patients) of the phase I ivuxolimab trial is reported in the paper. Findings and caveats that apply to the study as a whole: Low levels of normalized T-cell clonal expansion were also seen in some patients who did not respond. After ivuxolimab, more expanded clones were found on average in CD8+ T cells than in CD4+ T cells. In the 0.1-3.0 mg/kg groups, partial responders had among the lowest normalized peripheral clonal expansion, particularly in CD8+ T cells. Antigen specificity was not determined for the clonally expanded peripheral T cells. Clonal expansion of both CD4+ and CD8+ blood T cells was observed from baseline to week 6 at doses 0.1 to 3.0 mg/kg.

Genomic DNA was extracted from sorted cells for sequencing of the TCRbeta CDR3 region. TCRbeta CDR3 regions were sequenced using the immunoSEQ Assay. This is the immuneACCESS table as TCRdb keeps it, with only in-frame sequences that have V and J called. A part of the clones is gone; compared with another copy, unresolved V genes explain less than half, and the rest is unexplained. For this sample there are some 110,000 clones; about nine tenths appear just once. The top ten clonotypes cover around 0.5% of the sample. Points on this clone: The specificity of this receptor is unknown. No much larger clone exists at a distance of one base, and base qualities are not known.

V is cut by 0 bases and J by 2 bases, and the space between the germline ends is 8 bases. Via the germline V gene, CDR1 is MNHEY and CDR2 SVGAGI. The CDR3 has 14 amino acids, counting the end cysteine and phenylalanine. Just CDR3 DNA is preserved here, 42 bases in frame from base 1. Patients with a history of autoimmune disease or receiving systemic immunosuppression were excluded from the trial. In every dose cohort, peripheral blood was drawn for TCR sequencing at baseline, cycle 4 day 1, and cycle 7 day 1. Samples came from an open-label, multicenter, first-in-human phase I dose-escalation trial of ivuxolimab. Adults with locally advanced or metastatic head and neck squamous cell, hepatocellular, melanoma or renal cell carcinoma were enrolled in the trial. Before TCR sequencing, CD4+ T cells and CD8+ T cells were sorted from peripheral blood as separate populations.

The chain was built from TRBV6-5 and TRBJ2-7; the D segment is perhaps TRBD1 or TRBD2, each sharing 5 matched bases. This clonotype originated in an adult with an advanced solid tumor such as melanoma, head and neck, liver or kidney cancer. The sample consisted of CD4+ or CD8+ T cells sorted from blood, taken in a trial of the OX40 agonist ivuxolimab. The DNA reads TGTGCCAGCAGTTACTCCGAGGGGACCTACGAGCAGTACTTC. The encoded protein is CASSYSEGTYEQYF.